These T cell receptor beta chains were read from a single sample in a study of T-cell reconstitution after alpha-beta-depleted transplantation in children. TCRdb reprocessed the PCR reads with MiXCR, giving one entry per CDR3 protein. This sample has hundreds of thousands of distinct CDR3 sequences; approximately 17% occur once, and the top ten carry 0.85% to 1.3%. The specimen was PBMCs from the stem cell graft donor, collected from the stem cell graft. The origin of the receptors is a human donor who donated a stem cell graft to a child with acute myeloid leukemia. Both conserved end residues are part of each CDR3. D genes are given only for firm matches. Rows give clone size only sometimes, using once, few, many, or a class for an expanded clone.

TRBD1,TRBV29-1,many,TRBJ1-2,CSASTGNPNYGYTF,TGCAGCGCCTCGACAGGGAACCCTAACTATGGCTACACCTTC
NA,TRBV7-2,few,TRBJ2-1,CASSLPRRRDNEQFF,TGTGCCAGCAGCTTACCCCGGAGGCGGGACAATGAGCAGTTCTTC
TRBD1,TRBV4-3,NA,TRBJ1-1,CASSQDTLGTAGPEAFF,TGCGCCAGCAGCCAAGATACGTTGGGGACAGCCGGGCCCGAAGCTTTCTTT
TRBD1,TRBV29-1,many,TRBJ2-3,CSVSQGRPDTQYF,TGCAGCGTTTCACAGGGGCGGCCAGATACGCAGTATTTT
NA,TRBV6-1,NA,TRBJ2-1,CASKGTGSYNEQFF,TGTGCCAGCAAGGGGACGGGGTCCTACAATGAGCAGTTCTTC
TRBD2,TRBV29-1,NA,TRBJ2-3,CSATSGGSRDTQYF,TGCAGCGCAACTAGCGGGGGGTCGAGGGATACGCAGTATTTT
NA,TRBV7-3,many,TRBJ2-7,CASSLGAGYEQYF,TGTGCCAGCAGCCTGGGGGCTGGCTACGAGCAGTACTTC
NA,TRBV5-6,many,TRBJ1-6,CASSLGQHNSPLHF,TGTGCCAGCAGCTTAGGGCAGCATAATTCACCCCTCCACTTT
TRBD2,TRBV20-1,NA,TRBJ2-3,CSAPRGGGVSTQYF,TGCAGTGCTCCCCGGGGCGGGGGGGTGTCTACGCAGTATTTT
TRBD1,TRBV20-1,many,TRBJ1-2,CSAARDKGAYYGYTF,TGCAGTGCCGCGAGAGATAAGGGGGCCTACTATGGCTACACCTTC
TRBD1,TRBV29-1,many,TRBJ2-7,CSVGGQGASSSYEQYF,TGCAGCGTTGGGGGACAGGGGGCATCCTCCTCCTACGAGCAGTACTTC
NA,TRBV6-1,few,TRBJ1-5,CASIPRAGGNQPQHF,TGTGCCAGCATCCCCAGGGCGGGAGGCAATCAGCCCCAGCATTTT
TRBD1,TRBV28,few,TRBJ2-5,CASRRRDRGPYGQYF,TGTGCCAGCAGGCGCCGGGACAGGGGGCCGTATGGCCAGTACTTC
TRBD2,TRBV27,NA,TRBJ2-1,CASSTLAGGRDEQFF,TGTGCCAGCAGTACCCTAGCGGGGGGTAGAGATGAGCAGTTCTTC
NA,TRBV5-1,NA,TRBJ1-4,CASSAGTNEKLFF,TGCGCCAGCAGCGCCGGGACAAATGAAAAACTGTTTTTT
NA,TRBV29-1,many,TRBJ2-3,CSVEVGIRASTDTQYF,TGCAGCGTTGAAGTGGGAATACGGGCCAGCACAGATACGCAGTATTTT
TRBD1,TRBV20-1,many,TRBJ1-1,CSAPGTASGTEAFF,TGCAGTGCCCCCGGGACAGCCTCGGGCACTGAAGCTTTCTTT
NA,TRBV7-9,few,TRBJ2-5,CASSLVLGQETQYF,TGTGCCAGCAGCTTAGTGTTGGGGCAAGAGACCCAGTACTTC
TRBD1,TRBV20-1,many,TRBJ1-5,CSARAGQPYSNQPQHF,TGCAGTGCTAGAGCGGGACAGCCGTATAGCAATCAGCCCCAGCATTTT
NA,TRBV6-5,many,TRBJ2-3,CASSYRDLSSTDTQYF,TGTGCCAGCAGTTACCGGGACCTGTCTAGCACAGATACGCAGTATTTT
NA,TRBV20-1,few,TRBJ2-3,CSASNNYGDYTDTQYF,TGCAGTGCTTCCAATAATTATGGGGATTACACAGATACGCAGTATTTT
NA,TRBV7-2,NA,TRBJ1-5,CASSPGVDRNQPQHF,TGTGCCAGCAGCCCTGGAGTAGACCGCAATCAGCCCCAGCATTTT
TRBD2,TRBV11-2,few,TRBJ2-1,CASSLRGQRGSFGNEQFF,TGTGCCAGCAGCCTAAGGGGCCAGCGGGGGTCCTTCGGGAATGAGCAGTTCTTC
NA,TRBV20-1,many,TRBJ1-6,CSARDPGSSYNSPLHF,TGCAGTGCTAGAGATCCGGGGAGCTCCTATAATTCACCCCTCCACTTT
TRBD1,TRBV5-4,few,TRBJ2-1,CASNSRGQGYNEQFF,TGTGCCAGCAACTCGAGGGGACAGGGGTACAATGAGCAGTTCTTC
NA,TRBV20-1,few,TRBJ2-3,CSAKGQRKDTQYF,TGCAGTGCTAAAGGACAGCGCAAGGATACGCAGTATTTT
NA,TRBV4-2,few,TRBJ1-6,CASSQDPGTGDSPLHF,TGTGCCAGCAGCCAAGACCCAGGGACGGGGGATTCACCCCTCCACTTT
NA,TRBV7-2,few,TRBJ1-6,CASSLARPADSPLHF,TGTGCCAGCAGCTTAGCCAGGCCAGCGGATTCACCCCTCCACTTT
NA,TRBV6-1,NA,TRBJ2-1,CASRVVDEQFF,TGTGCCAGCAGGGTGGTGGATGAGCAGTTCTTC
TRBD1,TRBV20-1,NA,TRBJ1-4,CSALTGRNEKLFF,TGCAGTGCACTGACAGGGCGGAATGAAAAACTGTTTTTT
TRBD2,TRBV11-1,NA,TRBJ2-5,CASSLGTTSGAETQYF,TGTGCCAGCAGCTTGGGGACGACTAGCGGGGCGGAGACCCAGTACTTC
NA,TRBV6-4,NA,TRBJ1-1,CASSPTPGFTEAFF,TGTGCCAGCAGTCCGACCCCAGGGTTCACTGAAGCTTTCTTT
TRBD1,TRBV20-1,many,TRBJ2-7,CSASGDRGFQRYEQYF,TGCAGTGCTAGTGGGGACAGGGGGTTTCAAAGGTACGAGCAGTACTTC
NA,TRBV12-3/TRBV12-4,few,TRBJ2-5,CASSPMMGAETQYF,TGTGCCAGCAGTCCCATGATGGGGGCAGAGACCCAGTACTTC
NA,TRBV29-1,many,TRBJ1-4,CSTPPGAGEKLFF,TGCAGCACCCCCCCGGGGGCAGGGGAAAAACTGTTTTTT
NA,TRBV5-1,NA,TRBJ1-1,CASSRGSTGRGTEAFF,TGCGCCAGCAGCCGGGGGTCGACGGGGCGCGGAACTGAAGCTTTCTTT
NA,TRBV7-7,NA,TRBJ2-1,CASSLVPSSYNEQFF,TGTGCCAGCAGCTTAGTCCCCTCCTCCTACAATGAGCAGTTCTTC